The rows below give T cell receptor beta chains drawn from one sample of a study of CD8 T cells in ankylosing spondylitis. TCRdb reprocessed the 5' RACE reads with MiXCR, giving one entry per CDR3 protein. The profile shows hundreds of thousands of distinct CDR3 sequences, over 9.5% of them singletons. The sequencing sample was made of blood, either unsorted or a sorted T cell fraction (not recorded which). These receptors all come from a male donor with ankylosing spondylitis. Each CDR3 is given with its conserved first and last residue. Each record gives: CDR3 protein, CDR3 DNA, V gene, J gene, D gene, clone size. The D gene is left open where the match is weak. The size field is filled for only some rows; it gives once, few, many or a size class.

CDR3 protein: CSVGGVDPSGTEQFF
CDR3 DNA: TGCAGCGTTGGTGGGGTCGACCCATCGGGGACGGAGCAGTTCTTC
V gene: TRBV29-1
J gene: TRBJ2-1
D gene: .
clone size: few

CDR3 protein: CASSFNPRGEAFF
CDR3 DNA: TGTGCCAGCAGTTTTAACCCAAGGGGGGAAGCTTTCTTT
V gene: TRBV12-3/TRBV12-4
J gene: TRBJ1-1
D gene: .
clone size: few

CDR3 protein: CASSPIAKNIQYF
CDR3 DNA: TGTGCCAGCTCACCAATAGCCAAAAACATTCAGTACTTC
V gene: TRBV18
J gene: TRBJ2-4
D gene: .
clone size: .

CDR3 protein: CSVTGDANTEAFF
CDR3 DNA: TGCAGCGTCACAGGGGATGCGAACACTGAAGCTTTCTTT
V gene: TRBV29-1
J gene: TRBJ1-1
D gene: TRBD1
clone size: few

CDR3 protein: CSARGGRAAYNEQFF
CDR3 DNA: TGCAGTGCTAGAGGCGGGAGGGCCGCCTACAATGAGCAGTTCTTC
V gene: TRBV20-1
J gene: TRBJ2-1
D gene: TRBD2
clone size: many

CDR3 protein: CASSLAGGEANYGYTF
CDR3 DNA: TGTGCCAGCAGCTTAGCAGGGGGCGAAGCTAACTATGGCTACACCTTC
V gene: TRBV7-8
J gene: TRBJ1-2
D gene: TRBD1
clone size: many

CDR3 protein: CASTLPAGQGPSGANVLTF
CDR3 DNA: TGTGCCAGCACCCTCCCCGCGGGACAGGGACCCTCTGGGGCCAACGTCCTGACTTTC
V gene: TRBV6-1
J gene: TRBJ2-6
D gene: TRBD1
clone size: .

CDR3 protein: CASSLDGTGTYEQYF
CDR3 DNA: TGCGCCAGCAGCTTGGATGGGACAGGGACCTACGAGCAGTACTTC
V gene: TRBV5-1
J gene: TRBJ2-7
D gene: TRBD1
clone size: few

CDR3 protein: CASSQDRRATQYF
CDR3 DNA: TGTGCCAGCAGCCAGGACAGGCGGGCGACCCAGTACTTC
V gene: TRBV7-7
J gene: TRBJ2-5
D gene: TRBD1
clone size: .

CDR3 protein: CASRTGTPPDEAFF
CDR3 DNA: TGCGCCAGCCGAACCGGGACACCGCCCGATGAAGCTTTCTTT
V gene: TRBV5-1
J gene: TRBJ1-1
D gene: .
clone size: many

CDR3 protein: CASSPQGQGIREQYF
CDR3 DNA: TGTGCCAGCTCACCCCAGGGACAGGGGATTCGCGAGCAGTACTTC
V gene: TRBV18
J gene: TRBJ2-7
D gene: TRBD1
clone size: .

CDR3 protein: CSAGQGGVGELFF
CDR3 DNA: TGCAGCGCTGGACAGGGGGGAGTCGGGGAGCTGTTTTTT
V gene: TRBV29-1
J gene: TRBJ2-2
D gene: TRBD1
clone size: .

CDR3 protein: CSARDRAKNTEAFF
CDR3 DNA: TGCAGTGCTAGAGATCGGGCTAAGAACACTGAAGCTTTCTTT
V gene: TRBV20-1
J gene: TRBJ1-1
D gene: .
clone size: .

CDR3 protein: CSVASGVQETQYF
CDR3 DNA: TGCAGCGTTGCTAGCGGAGTCCAAGAGACCCAGTACTTC
V gene: TRBV29-1
J gene: TRBJ2-5
D gene: TRBD2
clone size: .

CDR3 protein: CSALRETSYNEQFF
CDR3 DNA: TGCAGTGCGTTGCGGGAGACCTCCTACAATGAGCAGTTCTTC
V gene: TRBV20-1
J gene: TRBJ2-1
D gene: TRBD2
clone size: many

CDR3 protein: CSARGLLGTGELFF
CDR3 DNA: TGCAGTGCTAGAGGTTTACTGGGTACCGGGGAGCTGTTTTTT
V gene: TRBV20-1
J gene: TRBJ2-2
D gene: .
clone size: many

CDR3 protein: CSAREPLAPSGANVLTF
CDR3 DNA: TGCAGTGCTAGAGAACCCCTCGCCCCCTCTGGGGCCAACGTCCTGACTTTC
V gene: TRBV20-1
J gene: TRBJ2-6
D gene: .
clone size: many

CDR3 protein: CASSSYTTSGATDTQYF
CDR3 DNA: TGCGCCAGCAGCTCCTACACGACTAGCGGGGCCACAGATACGCAGTATTTT
V gene: TRBV5-1
J gene: TRBJ2-3
D gene: TRBD2
clone size: .

CDR3 protein: CATSHGTGRTDTQYF
CDR3 DNA: TGTGCCACCAGCCACGGGACAGGGCGTACAGATACGCAGTATTTT
V gene: TRBV24-1
J gene: TRBJ2-3
D gene: TRBD1
clone size: .

CDR3 protein: CASSSNGQGAQNYGYTF
CDR3 DNA: TGTGCCAGCAGTTCAAACGGACAGGGGGCGCAGAATTATGGCTACACCTTC
V gene: TRBV28
J gene: TRBJ1-2
D gene: TRBD1
clone size: .

CDR3 protein: CASSFPGERSEQFF
CDR3 DNA: TGTGCCAGCAGCTTCCCAGGGGAAAGGAGTGAGCAGTTCTTC
V gene: TRBV5-6
J gene: TRBJ2-1
D gene: .
clone size: few

CDR3 protein: CASRLSGAANEKLFF
CDR3 DNA: TGTGCCAGCAGGCTATCAGGGGCGGCTAATGAAAAACTGTTTTTT
V gene: TRBV27
J gene: TRBJ1-4
D gene: .
clone size: .

CDR3 protein: CASSLDPMSTDTQYF
CDR3 DNA: TGTGCCAGCAGCTTAGATCCCATGAGCACAGATACGCAGTATTTT
V gene: TRBV7-2
J gene: TRBJ2-3
D gene: .
clone size: few

CDR3 protein: CASSLWEGLAGFNEQFF
CDR3 DNA: TGTGCCAGCAGCTTATGGGAGGGACTAGCCGGGTTCAATGAGCAGTTCTTC
V gene: TRBV7-6
J gene: TRBJ2-1
D gene: TRBD2
clone size: .

CDR3 protein: CASSLGGIFSLEAFF
CDR3 DNA: TGTGCCAGCAGCTTAGGTGGCATATTCTCTCTGGAAGCTTTCTTT
V gene: TRBV7-9
J gene: TRBJ1-1
D gene: .
clone size: .

CDR3 protein: CASSHASGRSNEQYF
CDR3 DNA: TGCGCCAGCAGCCACGCTAGCGGGAGAAGTAACGAGCAGTACTTC
V gene: TRBV4-1
J gene: TRBJ2-7
D gene: TRBD2
clone size: few

CDR3 protein: CSVTQNGPQETQYF
CDR3 DNA: TGCAGCGTGACCCAGAACGGGCCCCAAGAGACCCAGTACTTC
V gene: TRBV29-1
J gene: TRBJ2-5
D gene: .
clone size: .

CDR3 protein: CASSYFGTSGGNEQFF
CDR3 DNA: TGTGCCAGCAGTTACTTCGGGACTAGCGGGGGAAATGAGCAGTTCTTC
V gene: TRBV6-2/TRBV6-3
J gene: TRBJ2-1
D gene: TRBD2
clone size: .

CDR3 protein: CSARDGRQGYNEQFF
CDR3 DNA: TGCAGTGCTAGAGATGGGAGACAGGGGTACAATGAGCAGTTCTTC
V gene: TRBV20-1
J gene: TRBJ2-1
D gene: TRBD1
clone size: few

CDR3 protein: CSAREGANEQYF
CDR3 DNA: TGCAGTGCGAGGGAGGGGGCGAACGAGCAGTACTTC
V gene: TRBV20-1
J gene: TRBJ2-7
D gene: .
clone size: few

CDR3 protein: CAALAENTGELFF
CDR3 DNA: TGTGCCGCACTAGCGGAAAACACCGGGGAGCTGTTTTTT
V gene: TRBV24-1
J gene: TRBJ2-2
D gene: TRBD2
clone size: few

CDR3 protein: CSATTGEFGQPQHF
CDR3 DNA: TGCAGTGCTACTACAGGGGAGTTCGGTCAGCCCCAGCATTTT
V gene: TRBV20-1
J gene: TRBJ1-5
D gene: TRBD1
clone size: .

CDR3 protein: CASTWTENTGELFF
CDR3 DNA: TGTGCCAGCACCTGGACAGAGAACACCGGGGAGCTGTTTTTT
V gene: TRBV2
J gene: TRBJ2-2
D gene: .
clone size: few

CDR3 protein: CASSGGTLLGGYTF
CDR3 DNA: TGTGCCAGCAGTGGCGGGACGCTCCTTGGGGGCTACACCTTC
V gene: TRBV2
J gene: TRBJ1-2
D gene: .
clone size: .

CDR3 protein: CAISESDRGGYNEQFF
CDR3 DNA: TGTGCCATCAGTGAGTCCGACAGGGGGGGTTACAATGAGCAGTTCTTC
V gene: TRBV10-3
J gene: TRBJ2-1
D gene: TRBD1
clone size: many

CDR3 protein: CASSFGRGYSPLHF
CDR3 DNA: TGTGCCAGCAGCTTTGGGAGAGGATATTCACCCCTCCACTTT
V gene: TRBV7-2
J gene: TRBJ1-6
D gene: .
clone size: .

CDR3 protein: CATSEPWGTFNEQFF
CDR3 DNA: TGTGCCACCAGTGAACCTTGGGGGACCTTCAATGAGCAGTTCTTC
V gene: TRBV24-1
J gene: TRBJ2-1
D gene: .
clone size: few

CDR3 protein: CASSPGGVPGAHNEQFF
CDR3 DNA: TGCGCCAGCAGCCCCGGGGGAGTGCCCGGGGCCCACAATGAGCAGTTCTTC
V gene: TRBV4-1
J gene: TRBJ2-1
D gene: .
clone size: few

CDR3 protein: CASSELGGADTQYF
CDR3 DNA: TGTGCCAGCAGTGAACTGGGGGGGGCGGACACGCAGTATTTT
V gene: TRBV25-1
J gene: TRBJ2-3
D gene: .
clone size: .

CDR3 protein: CSGTGEETQYF
CDR3 DNA: TGCAGCGGGACAGGGGAAGAGACCCAGTACTTC
V gene: TRBV29-1
J gene: TRBJ2-5
D gene: TRBD1
clone size: .